These 8 T cell receptor beta chains originate from one sample sequenced in a study of CD8+ T cells in alopecia areata. Treatment here: oral pan-JAK inhibitor, 5-10 mg twice daily. Following RNA extraction, reverse transcription yielded cDNA that acted as the sequencing template. Profiled with immunoSEQ multiplex PCR; TCRdb holds only in-frame clones, not every one. The table lists about 200,000 clones, roughly 60% of them singletons, with 0.95% to 1.1% in the top ten. The sequenced sample was CD4+ T cells sorted from blood, obtained at week 24, from a patient treated with tofacitinib. These receptors all stem from a human donor with alopecia areata.

This sequence joins TRBV29-1 and TRBJ1-1, with D uncertain. Per germline, CDR1 SQVTM and CDR2 ANQGSEA. The length of the CDR3 is 14 residues. Between the trimmed V and J ends, which lost 5 bases and 0 bases, there was a span of 13 bases. CDR3 protein: CSVQNRLMNTEAFF. DNA of the CDR3: TGCAGCGTTCAGAATCGCTTGATGAACACTGAAGCTTTCTTT. The entire variable domain, with the rest obtained from reference TRBV29-1 and TRBJ1-1, is as follows: SAVISQKPSRDICQRGTSLTIQCQVDSQVTMMFWYRQQPGQSLTLIATANQGSEATYESGFVIDKFPISRPNLTFSTLTVSNMSPEDSSIYLCSVQNRLMNTEAFFGQGTRLTVV.

This chain links TRBV27 with TRBJ2-1; TRBD2 matches 9 bases. This CDR3 has 15 residues. The V gene end was trimmed by 1 base and the J gene end by 5 bases; junction bases not matched to a gene: 3. Germline V gene sequence: CDR1 MNHEY, CDR2 SMNVEV (reference sequence). The DNA for the CDR3 is TGTGCCAGCAGTTTATTAGCGGGGGTTAACAATGAGCAGTTCTTC. It is translated as CASSLLAGVNNEQFF.

The chain carries TRBV19 and TRBJ2-7, with a possible D match to TRBD1 (5 bases). The CDR3 contains 12 residues. V was trimmed by 4 bases and J by 9 bases, leaving 13 bases between them. Germline CDR1 reads LNHDA; CDR2 reads SQIVND (reference sequence). In DNA form, the CDR3 reads TGTGCCAGTAGTACCCAGGGAAGAAGGCAGTACTTC. Translation gives CASSTQGRRQYF.

The rearrangement joins TRBV27 to TRBJ2-2, with 7 nucleotides matching TRBD2. Germline loops: CDR1 MNHEY, CDR2 SMNVEV (reference sequence). CDR3 length: 16 amino acids. Trimming at V came to 3 bases and at J to 0 bases, leaving 4 bases not matched to a gene. CDR3 region: CASSFGGSANTGELFF. CDR3 coding DNA: TGTGCCAGCAGTTTCGGGGGGTCGGCGAACACCGGGGAGCTGTTTTTT.

The chain combines TRBV27 with TRBJ1-1; D ambiguous. This CDR3 is built from 15 residues. With 3 bases removed from V and 2 bases from J, the gap between germline ends came to 13 bases. Per germline, CDR1 MNHEY and CDR2 SMNVEV (reference sequence). CDR3 region: CASSFGNVPNTEAFF. CDR3 nucleotide sequence: TGTGCCAGCAGTTTCGGGAACGTCCCAAACACTGAAGCTTTCTTT.

The rearrangement uses TRBV5-1 and TRBJ2-2, with D unclear. Germline V gives CDR1 SGHRS, CDR2 YFSETQ. There are 12 residues in the CDR3. Trimming pared 0 bases from V and 6 bases from J, leaving 3 bases between. The CDR3 DNA is TGCGCCAGCAGCTTGGTCTCCGGGGAGCTGTTTTTT. Amino acids: CASSLVSGELFF.

This clone occurred a few times. This chain's CDR3 is CSVEGGAKNIQYF. The CDR3 bases are TGCAGCGTTGAGGGGGGAGCCAAAAACATTCAGTACTTC. The chain carries TRBV29-1 and TRBJ2-4, with D maybe TRBD2 (6 bases). The germline V gene has CDR1 SQVTM and CDR2 ANQGSEA. V lost 3 bases to trimming and J lost 0 bases, with 6 bases between them. The CDR3 covers 13 residues.

This chain links TRBV30 with TRBJ2-2; D is unclear. CDR1 and CDR2 (germline): GTSNPN, SVGIG (reference sequence). The ends were cut back, 0 bases at V and 2 bases at J, with 7 bases in the middle. The CDR3 runs to 14 residues. CDR3 amino acids: CAWSVQSNTGELFF. The CDR3 nucleotides read TGTGCCTGGAGTGTACAGAGTAACACCGGGGAGCTGTTTTTT. The variable domain in full, with the rest retrieved from reference TRBV30 and TRBJ2-2, is SQTIHQWPATLVQPVGSPLSLECTVEGTSNPNLYWYRQAAGRGLQLLFYSVGIGQISSEVPQNLSASRPQDRQFILSSKKLLLSDSGFYLCAWSVQSNTGELFFGEGSRLTVL.